Below are 9 T cell receptor beta chains sequenced from a single sample in a study of CD8 T cells in ankylosing spondylitis. From the 5' RACE reads, TCRdb called clonotypes with MiXCR, one entry per CDR3 protein. The table lists 150,000 or so distinct CDR3 sequences, 11% of them singletons. Sequenced sample: blood, either unsorted or a sorted T cell fraction (not recorded which). These receptor sequences come from a male donor with ankylosing spondylitis or in good health (not recorded which).

This clonotype turned up a few times. This chain joins TRBV11-2 and TRBJ1-1; a weak D match, TRBD1 (5 bases). The CDR3 extends over 17 amino acids. Germline CDR1 is SGHAT and CDR2 is FQNNGV. With 4 bases removed from V and 0 bases from J, the gap between germline ends came to 18 bases. The CDR3 nucleotides are TGTGCCAGCAGCTCCCACCCTACGGGACGCTTGAACACTGAAGCTTTCTTT. As protein: CASSSHPTGRLNTEAFF.

This clonotype was found a few times. The genes are TRBV4-3 and TRBJ1-2; D gene uncertain. V lost 0 bases and J lost 2, with 7 bases in between. Germline values: CDR1 LGHNA, CDR2 YSLEER. CDR3 size: 14 residues. The CDR3 protein is CASSQDLGNYGYTF. The CDR3 DNA reads TGCGCCAGCAGCCAAGATCTGGGGAACTATGGCTACACCTTC.

This clonotype was detected ten times or more. This chain connects TRBV5-1 to TRBJ2-3; D not resolved. Germline V gene lookup returns CDR1 SGHRS and CDR2 YFSETQ. The CDR3 loop spans 14 amino acids. V dropped 0 bases and J dropped 6 bases, with 11 bases sitting between them. Here the CDR3 reads CASSLGGRMDTQYF. In nucleotides, the CDR3 is TGCGCCAGCAGCTTGGGGGGTCGTATGGATACGCAGTATTTT.

This clonotype was counted many times. The chain combines TRBV9 with TRBJ2-6; either TRBD1 or TRBD2 may fit D (5 bases each). The CDR3 has 16 residues. V was pared by 3 bases and J by 2 bases, with 12 bases between. Germline CDR1 is SGDLS and CDR2 is YYNGEE. DNA for the CDR3: TGTGCCAGCAGCGGAAATAAGGGACCTGGGGCCAACGTCCTGACTTTC. Its translation: CASSGNKGPGANVLTF.

In this sample, this clonotype turned up many times. This rearrangement joins TRBV5-1 to TRBJ1-2; 9 bases map to TRBD1. Losses at the gene ends were 4 bases for V and 7 bases for J; bases not matched to a gene: 14. The CDR3 totals 16 residues. Germline loops: CDR1 SGHRS, CDR2 YFSETQ. The CDR3 DNA reads TGCGCCAGCAGCCCGTCTCCGGGACAGGGAACTACTGGCTACACCTTC. Protein sequence: CASSPSPGQGTTGYTF.

This chain joins TRBV10-1 and TRBJ2-2; perhaps TRBD1 as D (6 bases). The CDR3 is made up of 13 amino acids. Deletions cut 8 bases from V and 6 bases from J, with 13 bases between. In germline, CDR1 is WNHNN, CDR2 SYGVQD (reference sequence). The CDR3 sequence is CASPRGSAGELFF. CDR3 nucleotide sequence: TGCGCCAGCCCCAGGGGTAGTGCCGGGGAGCTGTTTTTT.

The table lists this clonotype with a few counts. The chain recombines TRBV20-1 with TRBJ2-5, with 12 nucleotides matching TRBD2. V lost 3 bases to trimming and J lost 5 bases; unmatched junction nucleotides: 7. Germline V CDR1 and CDR2: DFQATT, SNEGSKA (reference sequence). This CDR3 has 15 amino acids. CDR3 sequence reads: CSARPSGGAFETQYF. The CDR3 DNA sequence: TGCAGTGCTAGGCCTAGCGGGGGGGCTTTTGAGACCCAGTACTTC.

The sample holds many counts of this clonotype. The chain employs TRBV11-2 and TRBJ1-2; 8 positions agree with TRBD1. The J segment lost 4 bases and the V segment lost 5 bases, leaving 9 bases of the junction unmatched. This CDR3 has 15 amino acids. Germline V gene data show CDR1 as SGHAT and CDR2 as FQNNGV. This CDR3 is CASSRSLTGVYGYTF. CDR3 bases: TGTGCCAGCAGCCGAAGCCTGACAGGGGTCTATGGCTACACCTTC.

The table lists this clonotype with many counts. The genes are TRBV7-2 and TRBJ2-7, with 10 nucleotides matching TRBD2. V lost 6 bases to trimming and J lost 5 bases; unmatched junction nucleotides: 7. The germline V gene encodes CDR1 SGHTA and CDR2 FQGNSA. This CDR3 has 14 amino acids. Here the CDR3 DNA reads TGTGCCAGCAGGAATAGCGGGAGGACCGACGAGCAGTACTTC. Amino acids: CASRNSGRTDEQYF.